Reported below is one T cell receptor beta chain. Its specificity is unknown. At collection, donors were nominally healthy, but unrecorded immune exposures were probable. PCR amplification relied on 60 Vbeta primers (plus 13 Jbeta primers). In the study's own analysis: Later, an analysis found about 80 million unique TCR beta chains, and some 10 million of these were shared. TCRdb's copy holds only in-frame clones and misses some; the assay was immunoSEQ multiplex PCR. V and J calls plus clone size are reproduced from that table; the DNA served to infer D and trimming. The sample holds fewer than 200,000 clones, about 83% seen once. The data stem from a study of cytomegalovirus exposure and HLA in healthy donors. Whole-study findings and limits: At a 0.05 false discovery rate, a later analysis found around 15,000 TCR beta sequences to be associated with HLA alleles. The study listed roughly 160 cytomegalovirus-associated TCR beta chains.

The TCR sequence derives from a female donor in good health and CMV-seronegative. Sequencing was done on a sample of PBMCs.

The CDR3 sequence: CASSLEMQGLTGELFF. CDR3 nucleotide sequence: TGTGCCAGCAGCTTGGAAATGCAGGGGCTCACCGGGGAGCTGTTTTTT. This chain joins TRBV5-5 and TRBJ2-2; perhaps TRBD1 as D (6 bases). This CDR3 region has 16 residues. Germline V gene sequence: CDR1 SGHKS, CDR2 YYEKEE (reference sequence). The V end was cut by 0 bases, the J end by 4 bases, with 13 bases between.